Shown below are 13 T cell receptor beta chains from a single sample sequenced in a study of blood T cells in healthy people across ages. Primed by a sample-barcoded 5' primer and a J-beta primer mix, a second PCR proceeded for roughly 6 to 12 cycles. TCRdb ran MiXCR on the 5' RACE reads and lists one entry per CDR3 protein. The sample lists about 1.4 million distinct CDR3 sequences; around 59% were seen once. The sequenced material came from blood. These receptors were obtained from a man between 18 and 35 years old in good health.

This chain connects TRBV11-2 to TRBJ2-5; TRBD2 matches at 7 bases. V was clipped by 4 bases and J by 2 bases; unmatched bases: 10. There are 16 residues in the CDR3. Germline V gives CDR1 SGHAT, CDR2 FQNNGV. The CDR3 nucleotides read TGTGCCAGCAGCTCCGACCACCGACTAGCTCAAGAGACCCAGTACTTC. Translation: CASSSDHRLAQETQYF.

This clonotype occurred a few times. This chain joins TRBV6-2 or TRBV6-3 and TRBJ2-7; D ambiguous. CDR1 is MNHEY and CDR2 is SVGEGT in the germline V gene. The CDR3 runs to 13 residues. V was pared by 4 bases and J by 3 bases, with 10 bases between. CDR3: CASSSTQDYEQYF. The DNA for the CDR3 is TGTGCCAGCAGTTCGACACAAGACTACGAGCAGTACTTC.

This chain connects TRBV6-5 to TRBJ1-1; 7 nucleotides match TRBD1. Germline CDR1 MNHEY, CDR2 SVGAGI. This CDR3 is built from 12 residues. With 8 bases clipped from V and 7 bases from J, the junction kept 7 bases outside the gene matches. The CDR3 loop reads CASGRQGNEAFF. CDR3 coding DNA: TGTGCCAGCGGGAGACAGGGAAATGAAGCTTTCTTT.

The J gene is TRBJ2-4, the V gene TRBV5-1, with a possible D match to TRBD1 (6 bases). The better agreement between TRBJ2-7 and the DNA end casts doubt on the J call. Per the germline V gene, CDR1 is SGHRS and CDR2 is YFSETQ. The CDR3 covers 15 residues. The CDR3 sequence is CASSLSTGPQYEQYF. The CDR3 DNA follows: TGCGCCAGCAGCTTGTCCACAGGGCCTCAGTACGAGCAGTACTTC.

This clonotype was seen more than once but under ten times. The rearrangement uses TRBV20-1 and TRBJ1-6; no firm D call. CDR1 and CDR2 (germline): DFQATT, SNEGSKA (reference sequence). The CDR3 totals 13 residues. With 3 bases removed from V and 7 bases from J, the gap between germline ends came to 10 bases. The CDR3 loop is CSASGLGNSPLHF. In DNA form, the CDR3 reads TGCAGTGCTAGCGGCCTCGGGAATTCACCCCTCCACTTT.

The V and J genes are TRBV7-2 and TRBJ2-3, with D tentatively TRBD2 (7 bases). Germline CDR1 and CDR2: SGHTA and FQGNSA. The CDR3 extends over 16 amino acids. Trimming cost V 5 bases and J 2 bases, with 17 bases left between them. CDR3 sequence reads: CASSGGGNLNTDTQYF. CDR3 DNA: TGTGCCAGCAGCGGGGGGGGCAACCTAAACACAGATACGCAGTATTTT.

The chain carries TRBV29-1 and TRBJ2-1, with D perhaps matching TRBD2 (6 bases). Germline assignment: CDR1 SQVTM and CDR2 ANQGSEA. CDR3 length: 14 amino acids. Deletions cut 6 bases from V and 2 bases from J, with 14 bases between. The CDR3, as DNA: TGCAGCGTCGACGGAGGGGTGGCCTACAATGAGCAGTTCTTC. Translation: CSVDGGVAYNEQFF.

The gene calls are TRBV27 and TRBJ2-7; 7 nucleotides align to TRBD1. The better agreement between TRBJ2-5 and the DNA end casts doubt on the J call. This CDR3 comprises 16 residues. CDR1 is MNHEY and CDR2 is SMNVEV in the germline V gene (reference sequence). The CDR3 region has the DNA TGTGCCAGCAGTCCCGGGACAGTGAACTCCCGTGAGACCCAGTACTTC. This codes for CASSPGTVNSRETQYF.

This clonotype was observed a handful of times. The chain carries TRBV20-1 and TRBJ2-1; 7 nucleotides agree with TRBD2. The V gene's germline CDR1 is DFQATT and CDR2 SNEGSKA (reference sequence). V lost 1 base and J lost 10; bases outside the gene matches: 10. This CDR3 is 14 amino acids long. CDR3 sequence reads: CSARGAGAVDEQFF. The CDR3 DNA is TGCAGTGCTAGAGGTGCGGGAGCGGTGGACGAGCAGTTCTTC.

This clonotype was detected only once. CDR3 protein: CASSPGHARTYEQYF. The CDR3 DNA follows: TGTGCCAGCAGCCCCGGCCATGCGAGGACTTACGAGCAGTACTTC. The chain couples TRBV3-1 to TRBJ2-7; D might be TRBD2 (5 bases). The ends were cut back, 4 bases at V and 4 bases at J, with 17 bases in the middle. CDR1 LGHDT and CDR2 YNNKEL come from the germline V gene (reference sequence). The CDR3 runs to 15 residues.

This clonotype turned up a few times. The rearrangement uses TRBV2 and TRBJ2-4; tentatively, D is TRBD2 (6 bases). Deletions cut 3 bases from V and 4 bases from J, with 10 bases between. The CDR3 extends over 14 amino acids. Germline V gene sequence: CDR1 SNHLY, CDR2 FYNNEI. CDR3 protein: CASSEARGKNIQYF. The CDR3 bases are TGTGCCAGCAGTGAGGCCCGGGGGAAAAACATTCAGTACTTC.

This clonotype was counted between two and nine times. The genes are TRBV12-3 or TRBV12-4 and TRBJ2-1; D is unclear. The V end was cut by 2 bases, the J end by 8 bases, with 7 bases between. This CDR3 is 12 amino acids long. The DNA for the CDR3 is TGTGCCAGCAGTTTATTAACATATGAGCAGTTCTTC. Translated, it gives CASSLLTYEQFF.

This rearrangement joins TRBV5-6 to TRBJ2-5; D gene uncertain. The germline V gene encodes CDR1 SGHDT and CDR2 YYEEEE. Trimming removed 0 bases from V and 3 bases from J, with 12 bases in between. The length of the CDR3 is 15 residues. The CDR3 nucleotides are TGTGCCAGCAGCTTGGCACCGGGTACAGAAGAGACCCAGTACTTC. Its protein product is CASSLAPGTEETQYF.